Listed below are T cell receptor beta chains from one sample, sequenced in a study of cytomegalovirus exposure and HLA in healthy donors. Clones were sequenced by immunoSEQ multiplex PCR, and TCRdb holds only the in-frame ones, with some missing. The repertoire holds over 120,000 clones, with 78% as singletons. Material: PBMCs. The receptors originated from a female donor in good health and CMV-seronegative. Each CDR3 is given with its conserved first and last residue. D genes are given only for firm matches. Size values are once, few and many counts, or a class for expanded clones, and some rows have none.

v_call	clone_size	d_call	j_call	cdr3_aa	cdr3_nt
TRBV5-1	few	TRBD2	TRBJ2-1	CASSSPTVTSGRGNEQFF	TGCGCCAGCAGCAGTCCAACCGTTACTAGCGGGAGGGGCAATGAGCAGTTCTTC
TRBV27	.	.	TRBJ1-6	CARKQGRRAISPLHF	TGTGCCCGAAAACAGGGACGCCGAGCGATTTCACCCCTCCACTTT
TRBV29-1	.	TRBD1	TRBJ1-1	CSATPGTGVTEAFF	TGCAGCGCCACTCCCGGGACAGGAGTCACTGAAGCTTTCTTT
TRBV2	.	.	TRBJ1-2	CASGASYGYTF	TGCGCCAGCGGTGCTAGCTATGGCTACACCTTC
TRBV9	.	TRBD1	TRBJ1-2	CASSVDRGHGYTF	TGTGCCAGCAGCGTAGACAGGGGGCATGGCTACACCTTC
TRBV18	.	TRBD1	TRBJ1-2	CASSPDRGNGYTF	TGTGCCAGCTCACCGGACAGGGGGAATGGCTACACCTTC
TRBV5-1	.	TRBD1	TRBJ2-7	CASSLEDRPYEQYF	TGCGCCAGCAGCTTGGAGGACAGGCCCTACGAGCAGTACTTC
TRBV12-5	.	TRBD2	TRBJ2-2	CASGLIAGSTGELFF	TGTGCTAGTGGTTTGATAGCGGGAAGCACCGGGGAGCTGTTTTTT
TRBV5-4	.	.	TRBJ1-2	CASSLTRLSNYGYTF	TGTGCCAGCAGCCTGACTAGACTGAGTAACTATGGCTACACCTTC
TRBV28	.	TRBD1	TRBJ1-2	CASSGHGRGYGYGYTF	TGTGCCAGCAGTGGACACGGCAGGGGGTATGGCTATGGCTACACCTTC
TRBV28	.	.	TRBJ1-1	CASSYPGLAPEAFF	TGTGCCAGCAGTTACCCAGGGTTGGCCCCTGAAGCTTTCTTT
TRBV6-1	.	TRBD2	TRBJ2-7	CASSEETSDYYEQYF	TGTGCCAGCAGTGAAGAAACTAGCGACTACTACGAGCAGTACTTC
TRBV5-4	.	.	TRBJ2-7	CASSLGPLQGPYEQYF	TGTGCCAGCAGCTTGGGGCCCCTACAGGGACCCTACGAGCAGTACTTC
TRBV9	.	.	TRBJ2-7	CASSVSGTGLEQYF	TGTGCCAGCAGCGTGAGCGGGACAGGCCTCGAGCAGTACTTC
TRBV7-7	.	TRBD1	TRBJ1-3	CASSLERRGRGRFMNTIYF	TGTGCTAGCAGCTTAGAGCGGAGAGGCAGGGGGCGATTTATGAACACCATATATTTT
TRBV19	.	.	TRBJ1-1	CASSTGFLNTEAFF	TGTGCCAGTAGTACAGGTTTTTTGAACACTGAAGCTTTCTTT
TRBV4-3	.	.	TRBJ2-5	CASSQAGSPYQETQYF	TGCGCCAGCAGCCAAGCAGGATCCCCATACCAAGAGACCCAGTACTTC
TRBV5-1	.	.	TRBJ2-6	CASSSLGSVSSGANVLPF	TGCGCCAGCAGCTCTCTCGGGTCGGTATCCTCTGGGGCCAACGTCCTGCCTTTC
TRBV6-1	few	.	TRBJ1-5	CASTEVGNQPQHF	TGTGCCAGCACCGAGGTTGGCAATCAGCCCCAGCATTTT
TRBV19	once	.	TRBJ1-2	CASSMVGSPYYGYTF	TGTGCCAGTAGTATGGTCGGTTCCCCCTACTATGGCTACACCTTC
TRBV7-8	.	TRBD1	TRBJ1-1	CASSFDRVLNTEAFF	TGTGCCAGCAGCTTCGACAGGGTTTTGAACACTGAAGCTTTCTTT
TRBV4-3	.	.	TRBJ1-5	CASSQDHQGNQPQHF	TGCGCCAGCAGCCAAGATCATCAGGGGAATCAGCCCCAGCATTTT
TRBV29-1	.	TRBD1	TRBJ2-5	CSALGQGYETQYF	TGCAGCGCCCTGGGACAGGGGTACGAGACCCAGTACTTC
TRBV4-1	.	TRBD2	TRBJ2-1	CASSRASRRGAGALEQFF	TGCGCCAGCAGCCGGGCAAGCCGCCGGGGAGCGGGGGCTTTGGAGCAGTTCTTC
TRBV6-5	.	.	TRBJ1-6	CASRTGIDSPLHF	TGTGCCAGCAGAACAGGGATTGATTCACCCCTCCACTTT
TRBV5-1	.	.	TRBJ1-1	CASSIQTAATEAFF	TGCGCCAGCAGCATTCAGACAGCTGCTACTGAAGCTTTCTTT
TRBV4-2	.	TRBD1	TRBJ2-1	CASSPGTGAYNEQFF	TGTGCCAGCAGCCCCGGGACAGGGGCCTACAATGAGCAGTTCTTC
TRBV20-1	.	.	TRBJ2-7	CSAVGLSEQYF	TGCAGTGCGGTGGGCCTGTCCGAGCAGTACTTC